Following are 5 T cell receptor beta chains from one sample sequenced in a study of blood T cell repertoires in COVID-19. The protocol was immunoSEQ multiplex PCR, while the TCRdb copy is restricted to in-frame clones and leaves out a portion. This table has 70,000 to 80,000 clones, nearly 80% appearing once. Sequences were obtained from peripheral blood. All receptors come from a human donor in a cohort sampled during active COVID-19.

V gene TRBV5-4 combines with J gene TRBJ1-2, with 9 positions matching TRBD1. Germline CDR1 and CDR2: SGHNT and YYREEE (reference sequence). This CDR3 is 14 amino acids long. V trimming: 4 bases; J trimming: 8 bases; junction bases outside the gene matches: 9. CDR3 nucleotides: TGTGCCAGCAGCCCTGGACAGGGGATGGGGGGCTACACCTTC. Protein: CASSPGQGMGGYTF. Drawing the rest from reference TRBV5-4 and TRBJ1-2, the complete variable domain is ETGVTQSPTHLIKTRGQQVTLRCSSQSGHNTVSWYQQALGQGPQFIFQYYREEENGRGNFPPRFSGLQFPNYSSELNVNALELDDSALYLCASSPGQGMGGYTFGSGTRLTVV.

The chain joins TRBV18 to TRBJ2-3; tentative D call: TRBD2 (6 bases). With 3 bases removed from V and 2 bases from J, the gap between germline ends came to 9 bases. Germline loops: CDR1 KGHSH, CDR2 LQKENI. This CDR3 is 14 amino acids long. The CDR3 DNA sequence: TGTGCCAGCTCACCGCAGCGGGTCACAGATACGCAGTATTTT. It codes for CASSPQRVTDTQYF.

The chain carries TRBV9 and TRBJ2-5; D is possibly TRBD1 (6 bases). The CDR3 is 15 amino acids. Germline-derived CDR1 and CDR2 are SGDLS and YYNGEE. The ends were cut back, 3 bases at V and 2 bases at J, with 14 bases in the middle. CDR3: CASSGSGHPQETQYF. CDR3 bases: TGTGCCAGCAGCGGGTCGGGACACCCTCAAGAGACCCAGTACTTC.

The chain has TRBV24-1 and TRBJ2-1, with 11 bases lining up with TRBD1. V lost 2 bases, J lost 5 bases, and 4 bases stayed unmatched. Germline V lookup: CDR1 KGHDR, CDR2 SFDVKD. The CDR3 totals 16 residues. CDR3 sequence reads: CATSDYGDRGNNEQFF. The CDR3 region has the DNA TGTGCCACCAGTGATTACGGGGACAGGGGGAACAATGAGCAGTTCTTC.

The CDR3 DNA sequence: TGTGCCAGCAGTGACGCGAGTGGAAAACTGTTTTTT. It is translated as CASSDASGKLFF. The chain joins TRBV25-1 to TRBJ1-4; D unresolved. This CDR3 is 12 amino acids long. Trimming removed 3 bases at V and 10 bases at J, with 9 bases between. Germline lookup yields CDR1 MGHDK and CDR2 SYGVNS.